The 30 T cell receptor beta chains presented below share a single source sample, sequenced in a study of Ad26.COV2.S vaccination and SARS-CoV-2 variants. Treatment here: some 20 received Ad26.COV2.S at low or high dose, single or two shots; 5 received placebo; per-sample allocation not given. Collection of the samples took place on day 63 after the first injection of vaccine or placebo. Libraries were prepared by immunoSEQ multiplex PCR; TCRdb keeps only in-frame clonotypes and omits some of them. The data contain a few hundred thousand clones, roughly 88% of them singletons. The material was peripheral blood, obtained in a trial of Ad26.COV2.S vaccine versus placebo. Receptor source: a person aged 18-60 years who received the Ad26.COV2.S COVID-19 vaccine or a placebo.

The genes are TRBV14 and TRBJ2-7; 9 bases are a match to TRBD1. There are 14 residues in the CDR3. The germline V gene encodes CDR1 SGHDN and CDR2 FVKESK. The V gene end was trimmed by 1 base and the J gene end by 6 bases; junction bases not matched to a gene: 4. CDR3 protein: CASSQAGTGTEQYV. CDR3 sequence (DNA): TGTGCCAGCAGCCAAGCCGGGACAGGGACCGAGCAGTACGTC.

The chain carries TRBV4-3 and TRBJ2-1; 7 nucleotides align to TRBD2. V lost 0 bases, J lost 8 bases, and 7 bases stayed unmatched. The CDR3 runs to 15 residues. CDR1 is LGHNA and CDR2 is YSLEER in the germline V gene. Here the CDR3 reads CASSQDKRGGYEQFF. CDR3 in DNA: TGCGCCAGCAGCCAAGATAAGCGGGGTGGGTATGAGCAGTTCTTC.

V usage is TRBV10-1 and J usage is TRBJ2-3; TRBD2 aligns across 7 bases. From germline, CDR1 is WNHNN and CDR2 SYGVQD (reference sequence). The CDR3 is 14 residues long. Germline trimming cut 7 bases from V and 2 bases from J; bases unmatched to any gene: 6. The CDR3 here is CASKCGSITDTQYF. The CDR3, as DNA: TGCGCCAGCAAGTGCGGGAGTATCACAGATACGCAGTATTTT.

The rearrangement uses TRBV5-6 and TRBJ1-5; D unresolved. Trimming took off 3 bases at V and 4 bases at J, with 11 bases between the two ends. CDR1 and CDR2 from the germline V gene are SGHDT and YYEEEE. The CDR3 has 14 amino acids. Written as DNA, the CDR3 is TGTGCCAGCAGCTCCTGGCCGGGGAATCAGCCCCAGCATTTT. Translation gives CASSSWPGNQPQHF.

The chain has TRBV19 and TRBJ2-2; perhaps TRBD2 as D (5 bases). Germline V lookup: CDR1 LNHDA, CDR2 SQIVND (reference sequence). Trimming took 5 bases from V and 4 from J, leaving 14 bases between them. The CDR3 contains 15 residues. The CDR3 DNA follows: TGTGCCAGTAGTCTTCGGGGATTGGGCACCGGGGAGCTGTTTTTT. The encoded protein is CASSLRGLGTGELFF.

The V call is TRBV4-2, the J call TRBJ1-3; 10 bases match TRBD1. The CDR3 contains 21 residues. Looked up from germline, CDR1 is LGHNA and CDR2 is YNFKEQ. J lost 3 bases, V lost 0 bases, and 17 bases had no gene match. The CDR3 DNA reads TGTGCCAGCAGCCAAGATAAACAAGGGACAGGGGAATCGTCAGGTGGAAACACCATATATTTT. Its translation: CASSQDKQGTGESSGGNTIYF.

Concerning this clone: The junction and the germline gene differ at one end; a read error may be behind it. The CDR3 sequence is CASRVGPPLF. CDR3 in DNA: TGTGCCAGCAGGGTGGGTCCTCCTCTCTTT. The genes are TRBV6-4 and TRBJ1-1; D not resolved. Germline CDR1 reads MRHNA; CDR2 reads SNTAGT. The CDR3 runs 10 residues.

The chain carries TRBV10-3 and TRBJ2-7; D unclear. This CDR3 has 13 amino acids. V lost 7 bases, J lost 3 bases, and 13 bases lay in between. Germline loops: CDR1 ENHRY, CDR2 SYGVKD. As DNA, the CDR3 is TGTGCCATCACGGCGGCGGAAAACTACGAGCAGTACTTC. This codes for CAITAAENYEQYF.

The chain is built from TRBV27 and TRBJ2-7, with D maybe TRBD1 (6 bases). Trimming removed 8 bases from V and 3 bases from J, with 20 bases in between. Germline V gene data show CDR1 as MNHEY and CDR2 as SMNVEV (reference sequence). The CDR3 has 15 residues. CDR3 sequence: CASAFTGRHIYEQYF. CDR3 in DNA: TGTGCCAGCGCCTTTACAGGGCGGCATATCTACGAGCAGTACTTC.

This chain links TRBV7-6 with TRBJ2-2; 13 nucleotides align to TRBD2. V was pared by 5 bases and J by 4 bases, with 4 bases of the junction left unmatched. The CDR3 loop spans 16 amino acids. Germline V gene data show CDR1 as SGHVS and CDR2 as FNYEAQ. CDR3 nucleotide sequence: TGTGCCAGCAGCCTAGGGACTAGCGGGACCACCGGGGAGCTGTTTTTT. This codes for CASSLGTSGTTGELFF.

The genes are TRBV28 and TRBJ1-1, with 7 positions matching TRBD1. Germline V gene data show CDR1 as MDHEN and CDR2 as SYDVKM. The trim removed 6 bases at V and 4 bases at J, leaving 8 bases unmatched. The CDR3 runs 14 residues. As DNA, the CDR3 is TGTGCCAGCAGGAAACAGGGGAGGGTCACTGAAGCTTTCTTT. This translates into CASRKQGRVTEAFF.

The gene calls are TRBV19 and TRBJ1-5; TRBD1 is a possible D gene (6 bases). There are 16 residues in the CDR3. Germline V gene sequence: CDR1 LNHDA, CDR2 SQIVND (reference sequence). With 3 bases removed from V and 4 bases from J, the gap between germline ends came to 16 bases. The CDR3 DNA is TGTGCCAGTAGTATTTCGGGGGCGCGGGGTAATCAGCCCCAGCATTTT. This gives the protein CASSISGARGNQPQHF.

The J gene is TRBJ2-2, the V gene TRBV28, with D unresolved. This CDR3 contains 12 residues. V lost 8 bases and J 5 bases, leaving 9 bases between the germline ends. CDR1 and CDR2 from the germline V gene are MDHEN and SYDVKM. CDR3 protein: CASRSLTGELFF. The CDR3 DNA follows: TGTGCCAGCCGCTCCCTTACCGGGGAGCTGTTTTTT.

The V gene is TRBV19, the J gene TRBJ1-1, with a possible D match to TRBD1 (5 bases). The CDR3 is made up of 19 amino acids. V was pared by 3 bases and J by 0 bases, with 23 bases between. The germline gives CDR1 LNHDA, CDR2 SQIVND (reference sequence). CDR3 in DNA: TGTGCCAGTAGTATCGGCCAGGGCTCGTACATGAGGATGAACACTGAAGCTTTCTTT. Amino acids: CASSIGQGSYMRMNTEAFF.

The rearrangement links TRBV19 to TRBJ1-1, with a weak D call TRBD1 (6 bases). Per germline, CDR1 LNHDA and CDR2 SQIVND (reference sequence). Trimming cost V 5 bases and J 3 bases, with 13 bases left between them. The CDR3 has 14 residues. CDR3 coding DNA: TGTGCCAGTAGTGCAATACAGGGATACACTGAAGCTTTCTTT. It specifies CASSAIQGYTEAFF. The variable domain in full, with the rest retrieved from reference TRBV19 and TRBJ1-1, is DGGITQSPKYLFRKEGQNVTLSCEQNLNHDAMYWYRQDPGQGLRLIYYSQIVNDFQKGDIAEGYSVSREKKESFPLTVTSAQKNPTAFYLCASSAIQGYTEAFFGQGTRLTVV.

The V call is TRBV10-3, the J call TRBJ2-2; 9 nucleotides agree with TRBD2. The CDR3 contains 15 residues. V shed 4 bases, J shed 4 bases, and the junction held 4 bases outside the gene matches. The germline V gene has CDR1 ENHRY and CDR2 SYGVKD. In nucleotides, the CDR3 is TGTGCCATCAGTGCACTAGCGGGCAGCACCGGGGAGCTGTTTTTT. Protein product: CAISALAGSTGELFF.

This sequence joins TRBV2 and TRBJ2-3; D remains unclear. The CDR3 has 13 residues. The V and J ends lost 8 bases and 0 bases respectively, with 9 bases between them. The germline V gene has CDR1 SNHLY and CDR2 FYNNEI. The CDR3 DNA reads TGTGCCAGCGTTAGCTATAGCACAGATACGCAGTATTTT. Translation: CASVSYSTDTQYF.

This clone appeared a single time. The chain employs TRBV27 and TRBJ1-1; weak D call: TRBD1 (6 bases). Trimming left V 6 bases short and J 11 bases short, with 22 bases between. Per the germline V gene, CDR1 is MNHEY and CDR2 is SMNVEV (reference sequence). This CDR3 contains 14 residues. CDR3 region: CASRLGGIGIRAFF. CDR3 nucleotide sequence: TGTGCCAGCAGGCTAGGGGGTATCGGAATTAGGGCTTTCTTT.

This clone was counted only a few times. Its ends do not fully match the called genes, so a read error is possible. The chain carries TRBV7-6 and TRBJ2-3; TRBD2 agrees at 12 bases. Per germline, CDR1 SGHVS and CDR2 FNYEAQ. This CDR3 is built from 14 residues. The CDR3 DNA reads as TGTGCCAGCAGCCTAGCGGGAGGGGCGGATACGCAGTATTTT. It codes for CASSLAGGADTQYF.

The sample holds a few counts of this clone. The chain employs TRBV7-9 and TRBJ2-7, with D tentatively TRBD2 (5 bases). V lost 1 base and J lost 3, with 13 bases in between. The CDR3 consists of 15 residues. CDR1 is SEHNR and CDR2 is FQNEAQ in the germline V gene (reference sequence). The CDR3 DNA follows: TGTGCCAGCAGCTTAGAAGTGCCTAGCAGCTACGAGCAGTACGTC. Translated: CASSLEVPSSYEQYV.

This chain links TRBV7-9 with TRBJ1-2; no definite D call. The CDR3 is 14 residues long. Trimming took 5 bases from V and 7 from J, leaving 17 bases between them. Germline CDR1 SEHNR, CDR2 FQNEAQ (reference sequence). CDR3 sequence: CASSPPPGLFGYTF. CDR3 DNA: TGTGCCAGCAGCCCACCACCGGGGTTGTTTGGCTACACCTTC.

This sequence joins TRBV3-1 (or the pseudogene TRBV3-2) and TRBJ2-7; D unresolved. The germline V and J ends were trimmed by 0 bases and 2 bases, with 11 bases remaining between them. Germline V gene data show CDR1 as LGHDT and CDR2 as YNNKEL (reference sequence). The CDR3 has 15 amino acids. The CDR3 DNA is TGTGCCAGCAGCCAAGAGAAGCGTGCGGCCTACGAGCAGTACGTC. The encoded protein is CASSQEKRAAYEQYV.

V is TRBV29-1 and J is TRBJ1-1; D is ambiguous. Trimming shortened V by 1 base and J by 3 bases, and 12 bases separated the two germline ends. CDR3 length: 14 amino acids. Per germline, CDR1 SQVTM and CDR2 ANQGSEA. The CDR3 is CSVEVRARDTEAFF. The CDR3 DNA reads as TGCAGCGTTGAAGTTCGCGCCCGGGACACTGAAGCTTTCTTT. The full variable domain, its missing parts supplied by reference TRBV29-1 and TRBJ1-1, is SAVISQKPSRDICQRGTSLTIQCQVDSQVTMMFWYRQQPGQSLTLIATANQGSEATYESGFVIDKFPISRPNLTFSTLTVSNMSPEDSSIYLCSVEVRARDTEAFFGQGTRLTVV.

The rearrangement links TRBV29-1 to TRBJ2-1; a weak D match, TRBD2 (6 bases). CDR1 SQVTM and CDR2 ANQGSEA come from the germline V gene. The CDR3 is 14 amino acids. The ends were cut back, 2 bases at V and 6 bases at J, with 14 bases in the middle. The CDR3 region is CSVERGSGLNEQFF. The CDR3 DNA reads TGCAGCGTTGAAAGGGGTAGCGGACTCAATGAGCAGTTCTTC.

The chain combines TRBV5-1 with TRBJ1-1; 7 bases fit TRBD1. V lost 8 bases, J lost 3 bases, and 13 bases stayed unmatched. The CDR3 runs 15 residues. Germline loops: CDR1 SGHRS, CDR2 YFSETQ. In DNA form, the CDR3 reads TGCGCCAGTGGCTCCGACAGGGTCGGGGACACTGAAGCTTTCTTT. This translates into CASGSDRVGDTEAFF.

V gene TRBV2 combines with J gene TRBJ2-3; D assignment may be TRBD1 or TRBD2 (6 bases each). The V gene lost 8 bases and the J gene lost 5 bases, with 23 bases spanning the gap. Germline V gene data show CDR1 as SNHLY and CDR2 as FYNNEI. There are 16 residues in the CDR3. The chain's CDR3 is CASQVTRGQGLDTQYF. CDR3 coding DNA: TGTGCCAGCCAAGTCACCCGGGGGCAGGGGTTAGATACGCAGTATTTT.

The DNA of the CDR3 is TGTGCCAGCAATGGGGGTGGGGGCTACACCTTC. It yields the protein CASNGGGGYTF. The chain links TRBV6-5 to TRBJ1-2; possible D gene TRBD1, 5 bases. Trimming shortened V by 7 bases and J by 8 bases, and 11 bases separated the two germline ends. The germline gives CDR1 MNHEY, CDR2 SVGAGI. The CDR3 has 11 residues.

This chain uses TRBV3-1 (or the pseudogene TRBV3-2) with TRBJ1-3, with D unresolved. The length of the CDR3 is 14 residues. V was trimmed by 4 bases and J by 0 bases, leaving 7 bases between them. CDR1 is LGHDT, CDR2 YNNKEL, per germline (reference sequence). The CDR3 DNA follows: TGTGCCAGCAGCCCGCTTCGCTCTGGAAACACCATATATTTT. It yields the protein CASSPLRSGNTIYF.

This clone was recorded once. The chain recombines TRBV19 with TRBJ1-4; perhaps TRBD1 as D (5 bases). Germline assignment: CDR1 LNHDA and CDR2 SQIVND (reference sequence). This CDR3 spans 16 amino acids. Trimming left V 5 bases short and J 0 bases short, with 13 bases between. The chain's CDR3 is CASSQLQTATNEKLFF. Here the CDR3 DNA reads TGTGCCAGTAGTCAACTCCAGACAGCAACTAATGAAAAACTGTTTTTT.

This chain's CDR3 is CASSSSPIYGYTF. For the CDR3, the DNA is TGTGCCAGCAGCTCGTCCCCAATCTATGGCTACACCTTC. The gene calls are TRBV7-2 and TRBJ1-2; D is unclear. The germline gives CDR1 SGHTA, CDR2 FQGNSA. V lost 4 bases to trimming and J lost 4 bases, with 10 bases between them. This CDR3 comprises 13 residues. Full variable domain (rest looked up from reference TRBV7-2 and TRBJ1-2): GAGVSQSPSNKVTEKGKDVELRCDPISGHTALYWYRQSLGQGLEFLIYFQGNSAPDKSGLPSDRFSAERTGGSVSTLTIQRTQQEDSAVYLCASSSSPIYGYTFGSGTRLTVV.